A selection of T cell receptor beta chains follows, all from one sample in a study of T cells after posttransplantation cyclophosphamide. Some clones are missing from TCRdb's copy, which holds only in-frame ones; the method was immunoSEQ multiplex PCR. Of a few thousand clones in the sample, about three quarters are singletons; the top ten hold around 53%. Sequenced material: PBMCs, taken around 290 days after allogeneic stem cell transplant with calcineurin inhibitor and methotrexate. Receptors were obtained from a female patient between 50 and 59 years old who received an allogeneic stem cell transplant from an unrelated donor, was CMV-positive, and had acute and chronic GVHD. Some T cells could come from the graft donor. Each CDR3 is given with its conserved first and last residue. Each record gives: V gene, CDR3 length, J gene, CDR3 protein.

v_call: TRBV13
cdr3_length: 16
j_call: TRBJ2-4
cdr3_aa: CASSKDSLLAKNIQYF

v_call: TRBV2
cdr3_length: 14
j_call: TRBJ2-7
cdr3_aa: CASSEGRELDEQYF

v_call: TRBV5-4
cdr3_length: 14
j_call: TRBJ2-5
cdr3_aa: CASQPGLAVETQYF

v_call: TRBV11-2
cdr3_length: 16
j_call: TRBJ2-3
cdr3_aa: CASSLGLAGSTDTQYF

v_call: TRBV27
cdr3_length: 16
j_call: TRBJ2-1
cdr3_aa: CASSLEGAGVANEQFF

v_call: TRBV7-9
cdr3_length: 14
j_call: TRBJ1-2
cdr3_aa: CASSLGDRVSGYTF

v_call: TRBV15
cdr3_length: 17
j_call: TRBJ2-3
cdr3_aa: CATSIPGLAGVTDTQYF

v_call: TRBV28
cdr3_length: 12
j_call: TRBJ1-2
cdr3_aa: CASSSQGYGYTF

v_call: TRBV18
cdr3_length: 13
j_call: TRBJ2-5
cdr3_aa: CASSPGGRETQYF

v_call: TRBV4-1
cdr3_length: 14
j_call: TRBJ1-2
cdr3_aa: CASSQPGQTYGYTF

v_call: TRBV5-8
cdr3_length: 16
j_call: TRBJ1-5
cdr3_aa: CASSLSSGYSNQPQHF

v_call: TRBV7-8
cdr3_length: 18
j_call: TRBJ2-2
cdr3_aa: CASSLDRGRGSNTGELFF

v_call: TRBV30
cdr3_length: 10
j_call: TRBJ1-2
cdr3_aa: CATAGYGYTF

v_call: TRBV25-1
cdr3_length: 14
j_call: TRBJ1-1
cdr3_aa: CASSLGQMNTEAFF

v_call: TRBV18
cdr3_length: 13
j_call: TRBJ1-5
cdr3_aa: CASSGTGYQPQHF

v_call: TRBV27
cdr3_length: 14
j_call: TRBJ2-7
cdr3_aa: CASSSSAQLYEQYF

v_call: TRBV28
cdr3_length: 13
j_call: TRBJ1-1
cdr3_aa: CASSFGQGAEAFF

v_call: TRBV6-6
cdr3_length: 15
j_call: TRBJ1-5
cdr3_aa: CASSGTGGSDQPQHF

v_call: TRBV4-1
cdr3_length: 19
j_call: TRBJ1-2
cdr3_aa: CASSQVSYGPGDIHYGYTF

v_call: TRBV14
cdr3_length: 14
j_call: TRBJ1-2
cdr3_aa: CASSRGMTFYGYTF

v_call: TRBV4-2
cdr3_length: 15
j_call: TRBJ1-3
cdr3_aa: CASSLPGAAGNTIYF

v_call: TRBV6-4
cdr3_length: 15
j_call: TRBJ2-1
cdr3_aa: CASSEPGQGRDEQFF

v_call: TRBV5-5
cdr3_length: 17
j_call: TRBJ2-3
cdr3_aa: CASSLKLAGGSTDTQYF

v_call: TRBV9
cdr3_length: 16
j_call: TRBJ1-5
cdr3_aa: CASSVGAGGSNQPQHF

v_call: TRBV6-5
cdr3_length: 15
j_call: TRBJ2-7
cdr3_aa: CASSSTGVVSYEQYF

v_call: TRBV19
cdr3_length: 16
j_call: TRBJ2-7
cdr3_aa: CASSTDSLLSSYEQYF

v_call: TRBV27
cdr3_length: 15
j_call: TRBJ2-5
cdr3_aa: CASSGLAGREETQYF